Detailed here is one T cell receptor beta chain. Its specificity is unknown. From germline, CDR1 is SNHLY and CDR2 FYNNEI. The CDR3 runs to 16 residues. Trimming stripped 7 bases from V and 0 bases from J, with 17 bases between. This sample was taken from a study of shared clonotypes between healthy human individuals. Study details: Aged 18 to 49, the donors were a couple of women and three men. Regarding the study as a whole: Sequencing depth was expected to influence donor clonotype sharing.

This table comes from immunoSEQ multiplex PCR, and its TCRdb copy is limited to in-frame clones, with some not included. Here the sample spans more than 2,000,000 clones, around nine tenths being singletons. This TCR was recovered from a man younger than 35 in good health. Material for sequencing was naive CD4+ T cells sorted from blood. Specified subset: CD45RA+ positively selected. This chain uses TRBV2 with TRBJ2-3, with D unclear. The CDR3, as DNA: TGTGCCAGCAATTTCGAGTTACCACCTAGCACAGATACGCAGTATTTT. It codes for CASNFELPPSTDTQYF.